This T cell receptor (beta chain) originates from a study of T cells in Graves' hyperthyroidism and ophthalmopathy. About the study: Blood was drawn when the patient was first diagnosed and still untreated. Findings and caveats of the study: Most thyroid clonotypes with frequency above 0.001 were detected in blood. In the analysis, a 13 V-J model separated ophthalmopathy from stable hyperthyroidism.

RNA transcripts yielded amplified TCR beta CDR3 regions. Primed by the HTBI set, a first-round RT-PCR was run on the TCR CDR3. MiXCR, run by TCRdb on the multiplex PCR reads, gives a single entry per CDR3 protein. The sample shows some 560,000 distinct CDR3 sequences, around 15% of them seen only once. This clonotype was counted at least ten times. Its antigen is not identified. CDR1 is SGHAT and CDR2 is FQNNGV in the germline V gene. Trimming took off 2 bases at V and 4 bases at J, with 12 bases between the two ends. The CDR3 is 15 amino acids. Using approximately 10 ml of fresh peripheral blood, PBMCs were prepared.

The chain combines TRBV11-2 with TRBJ2-1; tentatively, D is TRBD1 (5 bases). Sequenced material: blood. This receptor was taken from a woman in her thirties or forties with Graves' hyperthyroidism. The CDR3 region is CASSLLQGSYNEQFF. CDR3 DNA: TGTGCCAGCAGCTTATTGCAGGGCTCGTACAATGAGCAGTTCTTC.